The 2 T cell receptor beta chains below all came from one sample that was sequenced in a study of CD8 T cells in ankylosing spondylitis (dated by TCRdb to the late 2010s). Libraries were prepared through 5' RACE. Data came from an Illumina HiSeq 2500. The raw public data were reprocessed by TCRdb itself: fastp quality trimming at Q25, MiXCR clonotype calling, in-frame beta chains only. Identical CDR3 proteins give one entry, which carries the most common genes and DNA. The sample data list more than 150,000 distinct CDR3 sequences, and roughly 20% of these were observed just once. Around 4.1% of the sample goes to the ten largest clones. The sequenced sample was blood, either unsorted or a sorted T cell fraction (not recorded which). Every receptor here comes from a male donor between 5 and 29 years old with ankylosing spondylitis or in good health (not recorded which). Donor details come from another sample of the same person, matched by shared clones.

The sample holds many counts of this clonotype. CDR3 DNA: TGTGCCAGCAGGTCACTACAGGGAAATAGCAATCAGCCCCAGCATTTT. Translating gives CASRSLQGNSNQPQHF. V gene TRBV28 combines with J gene TRBJ1-5; TRBD1 is a possible D gene (6 bases). V lost 6 bases and J 0 bases, leaving 15 bases between the germline ends. The CDR3 is 16 residues long. Germline V CDR1 and CDR2: MDHEN, SYDVKM.

The rearrangement links TRBV7-6 to TRBJ2-1; 11 bases map to TRBD2. Germline CDR1 SGHVS, CDR2 FNYEAQ. This CDR3 region has 15 residues. J gave up 7 bases and V 7 bases, and 9 bases lay outside the gene matches. CDR3 in DNA: TGTGCCAGCATAAAATTAGCGGGAGGGGGAAATGAGCAGTTCTTC. Translating it yields CASIKLAGGGNEQFF.